A single sample gave rise to the 26 T cell receptor beta chains below, sequenced in a study of cytomegalovirus exposure and HLA in healthy donors (dated by TCRdb to the late 2010s). Libraries were constructed by the immunoSEQ multiplex PCR assay. For the multiplex PCR, a mixture combining 60 forward primers for TCR Vbeta segments and 13 reverse primers for TCR Jbeta segments was used. TCRdb stores this immuneACCESS table with in-frame sequences only. Part of the clones is absent; in the studies checked, under half of the shortfall reflects unresolved V genes, and no reason is known for the rest. The sample yields about 110,000 clones; less than 85% were counted once. 13% of the sample is in the top ten clones. The material sequenced was PBMCs. The source of these receptors is a man younger than 40 in good health and CMV-seropositive.

This clone was seen a single time. This chain connects TRBV5-8 to TRBJ2-2; 7 bases agree with TRBD1. Germline trimming cut 2 bases from V and 1 base from J; bases unmatched to any gene: 5. Germline lookup yields CDR1 SGHTS and CDR2 YDEGEE. There are 16 residues in the CDR3. The DNA of the CDR3 is TGTGCCAGCAGCTTTTGGACAGGAGAGAACACCGGGGAGCTGTTTTTT. Amino acid sequence: CASSFWTGENTGELFF.

This chain connects TRBV28 to TRBJ1-2; 10 positions match TRBD1. Germline lookup yields CDR1 MDHEN and CDR2 SYDVKM. CDR3 length: 14 residues. Unmatched junction bases numbered 5, after V lost 2 bases and J lost 8 bases. The CDR3 is CASSLRQGAGGYTF. CDR3 DNA: TGTGCCAGCAGTTTAAGACAGGGGGCGGGCGGCTACACCTTC.

The chain combines TRBV6-1 with TRBJ2-5, with D perhaps matching TRBD1 (6 bases). The CDR3 is 13 residues long. Germline V gene lookup returns CDR1 MNHNS and CDR2 SASEGT. V gave up 7 bases and J gave up 1 base, with 10 bases separating them. The DNA of the CDR3 is TGTGCCAGCACCCTACAGGGCCAAGAGACCCAGTACTTC. Its protein is CASTLQGQETQYF.

The rearrangement links TRBV19 to TRBJ1-2; 8 bases map to TRBD1. The V gene's germline CDR1 is LNHDA and CDR2 SQIVND (reference sequence). The J segment lost 8 bases and the V segment lost 0 bases, leaving 5 bases of the junction unmatched. The CDR3 has 14 amino acids. For the CDR3, the DNA is TGTGCCAGTAGTATAGACAGGGGGCGCGCCGGCTACACCTTC. Its protein product is CASSIDRGRAGYTF.

The chain employs TRBV9 and TRBJ1-2; no firm D call. This CDR3 region has 15 residues. The V gene's germline CDR1 is SGDLS and CDR2 YYNGEE. Trimming removed 2 bases from V and 7 bases from J, with 18 bases in between. CDR3 DNA sequence: TGTGCCAGCAGCGTCGGTACTGGGAGTACGGCTGGCTACACCTTC. It yields the protein CASSVGTGSTAGYTF.

The V gene is TRBV2, the J gene TRBJ1-1; 8 nucleotides match TRBD1. V lost 11 bases and J lost 5; bases outside the gene matches: 13. The CDR3 has 14 residues. The V gene's germline CDR1 is SNHLY and CDR2 FYNNEI. CDR3: CAQGAGTVRTEAFF. DNA of the CDR3: TGTGCCCAGGGGGCAGGGACCGTCAGGACTGAAGCTTTCTTT.

The rearrangement uses TRBV4-3 and TRBJ2-7; D is possibly TRBD2 (5 bases). The ends were cut back, 1 base at V and 6 bases at J, with 10 bases in the middle. CDR1 LGHNA and CDR2 YSLEER come from the germline V gene. This CDR3 has 13 residues. The CDR3 nucleotides are TGCGCCAGCAGCCAAGGGTCGGCGGGCGAGCAGTACTTC. Translating it yields CASSQGSAGEQYF.

The chain carries TRBV5-1 and TRBJ1-4; 8 bases agree with TRBD1. Germline assignment: CDR1 SGHRS and CDR2 YFSETQ. The V gene end was trimmed by 4 bases and the J gene end by 8 bases; junction bases not matched to a gene: 7. The CDR3 contains 14 residues. The CDR3 sequence: CASSQGQGGEKLFF. In DNA, the CDR3 is TGCGCCAGCAGCCAAGGACAGGGCGGAGAAAAACTGTTTTTT. Full variable domain (rest looked up from reference TRBV5-1 and TRBJ1-4): KAGVTQTPRYLIKTRGQQVTLSCSPISGHRSVSWYQQTPGQGLQFLFEYFSETQRNKGNFPGRFSGRQFSNSRSEMNVSTLELGDSALYLCASSQGQGGEKLFFGSGTQLSVL.

The rearrangement links TRBV7-2 to TRBJ1-1; D is possibly TRBD1 (5 bases). This CDR3 is built from 15 residues. Germline V gene lookup returns CDR1 SGHTA and CDR2 FQGNSA. V dropped 4 bases and J dropped 5 bases, with 17 bases sitting between them. CDR3 in amino acids: CASSSRTSLGTEAFF. The CDR3 DNA reads as TGTGCCAGCAGCTCCCGGACATCTCTGGGGACTGAAGCTTTCTTT.

The V and J genes are TRBV2 and TRBJ2-7, with D perhaps TRBD1 (6 bases). The V gene lost 8 bases and the J gene lost 2 bases, with 19 bases spanning the gap. Germline lookup yields CDR1 SNHLY and CDR2 FYNNEI. The CDR3 has 15 amino acids. The CDR3 DNA reads TGTGCCAGCCTCCCAGGGACACGACTGACCTACGAGCAGTACTTC. Residues: CASLPGTRLTYEQYF.

The J gene is TRBJ1-5, the V gene TRBV28; D is ambiguous. The ends were cut back, 5 bases at V and 0 bases at J, with 29 bases in the middle. Per the germline V gene, CDR1 is MDHEN and CDR2 is SYDVKM. CDR3 length: 21 amino acids. CDR3 DNA: TGTGCCAGCAGTCACCCGGGTACCATTCGGAGGTACCAATTTAGCAATCAGCCCCAGCATTTT. Protein sequence: CASSHPGTIRRYQFSNQPQHF. The full variable domain, its missing parts supplied by reference TRBV28 and TRBJ1-5, is DVKVTQSSRYLVKRTGEKVFLECVQDMDHENMFWYRQDPGLGLRLIYFSYDVKMKEKGDIPEGYSVSREKKERFSLILESASTNQTSMYLCASSHPGTIRRYQFSNQPQHFGDGTRLSIL.

V gene TRBV28 combines with J gene TRBJ2-2; tentative D call: TRBD2 (6 bases). This CDR3 spans 13 amino acids. From germline, CDR1 is MDHEN and CDR2 SYDVKM. The V gene lost 4 bases and the J gene lost 8 bases, with 11 bases spanning the gap. CDR3 bases: TGTGCCAGCAGTTCCCCGGGGAGGGGGGAGCTGTTTTTT. This codes for CASSSPGRGELFF.

In the case of this clone: This sample also contains other DNA sequences that code for the same CDR3. The chain joins TRBV7-9 to TRBJ1-2; no reliable D call. V was clipped by 2 bases and J by 1 base, with 5 bases between them. Germline-derived CDR1 and CDR2 are SEHNR and FQNEAQ (reference sequence). This CDR3 contains 13 residues. The CDR3 region has the DNA TGTGCCAGCAGCTTACGGGGTAACTATGGCTACACCTTC. Translating it yields CASSLRGNYGYTF.

The chain couples TRBV11-2 to TRBJ2-7; the match to TRBD1 covers 7 bases. The trim removed 1 base at V and 0 bases at J, leaving 3 bases unmatched. The CDR3 has 15 amino acids. Germline assignment: CDR1 SGHAT and CDR2 FQNNGV. The CDR3 spells CASSLVGTASYEQYF. CDR3 nucleotides: TGTGCCAGCAGCTTAGTAGGGACAGCCTCCTACGAGCAGTACTTC.

V gene TRBV6-5 combines with J gene TRBJ1-2; unclear D gene. CDR3 length: 13 amino acids. Trimming shortened V by 3 bases and J by 4 bases, and 9 bases separated the two germline ends. Germline V CDR1 and CDR2: MNHEY, SVGAGI. The CDR3 DNA follows: TGTGCCAGCAGTTATAACAGCCGCTATGGCTACACCTTC. Translating it yields CASSYNSRYGYTF.

The J gene is TRBJ1-4, the V gene TRBV28; possible D gene TRBD1, 6 bases. V shed 3 bases and J shed 4 bases, with 9 bases lying between them. CDR1 MDHEN and CDR2 SYDVKM come from the germline V gene. The CDR3 covers 14 residues. As DNA, the CDR3 is TGTGCCAGCAGTTTTCAGGGGCTTAATGAAAAACTGTTTTTT. Its protein is CASSFQGLNEKLFF.

CDR3 coding DNA: TGTGCCAGCAGCGTAGATGGGGGGGCACCCTACGAGCAGTACTTC. Residues: CASSVDGGAPYEQYF. J is TRBJ2-7 and V is TRBV9, with D possibly being TRBD2 (7 bases). Germline CDR1 reads SGDLS; CDR2 reads YYNGEE. The V and J ends lost 0 bases and 2 bases respectively, with 12 bases between them. CDR3 length: 15 residues.

The genes are TRBV9 and TRBJ2-5; 8 nucleotides match TRBD2. Unmatched junction bases numbered 7, after V lost 5 bases and J lost 4 bases. Looked up from germline, CDR1 is SGDLS and CDR2 is YYNGEE. This CDR3 spans 14 amino acids. The CDR3 loop reads CASSPGGAGETQYF. CDR3 nucleotide sequence: TGTGCCAGCAGTCCCGGGGGGGCCGGAGAGACCCAGTACTTC.

The chain combines TRBV7-9 with TRBJ2-1, with 9 bases aligning to TRBD2. The germline gives CDR1 SEHNR, CDR2 FQNEAQ (reference sequence). V dropped 7 bases and J dropped 4; count of bases not matched to a gene: 14. The CDR3 is made up of 17 amino acids. CDR3 in amino acids: CASTPPNPSGEYNEQFF. The CDR3 region has the DNA TGTGCCAGCACACCTCCGAACCCTAGCGGGGAGTACAATGAGCAGTTCTTC.

The genes are TRBV7-9 and TRBJ2-4, with D perhaps TRBD2 (6 bases). There are 19 residues in the CDR3. Trimming shortened V by 5 bases and J by 2 bases, and 25 bases separated the two germline ends. CDR1 is SEHNR, CDR2 FQNEAQ, per germline (reference sequence). The DNA for the CDR3 is TGTGCCAGCAGCCCTAGGGCCTCGCGGGGACCATCCACCAAAAACATTCAGTACTTC. Its protein product is CASSPRASRGPSTKNIQYF.

The count of this clone is one. The chain carries TRBV2 and TRBJ2-5; a possible D gene is TRBD1 (5 bases). V lost 3 bases, J lost 2 bases, and 7 bases lay in between. The CDR3 loop spans 13 amino acids. Germline V CDR1 and CDR2: SNHLY, FYNNEI. The CDR3 nucleotides read TGTGCCAGCAGTGACGACAGACAAGAGACCCAGTACTTC. It codes for CASSDDRQETQYF.

The chain is built from TRBV7-9 and TRBJ2-7, with D tentatively TRBD2 (7 bases). The CDR3 contains 14 residues. Trimming took 5 bases from V and 3 from J, leaving 14 bases between them. CDR1 and CDR2 from the germline V gene are SEHNR and FQNEAQ (reference sequence). Here the CDR3 reads CASSDRTGGYEQYF. The CDR3 DNA is TGTGCCAGCAGCGACAGGACGGGAGGCTACGAGCAGTACTTC. The entire variable domain, with the rest obtained from reference TRBV7-9 and TRBJ2-7, is as follows: DTGVSQNPRHKITKRGQNVTFRCDPISEHNRLYWYRQTLGQGPEFLTYFQNEAQLEKSRLLSDRFSAERPKGSFSTLEIQRTEQGDSAMYLCASSDRTGGYEQYFGPGTRLTVT.

J is TRBJ2-2 and V is TRBV18; D not resolved. The V gene lost 6 bases and the J gene lost 0 bases, with 11 bases spanning the gap. The CDR3 sequence is 15 residues long. Looked up from germline, CDR1 is KGHSH and CDR2 is LQKENI. CDR3 residues: CASSLAPTNTGELFF. In nucleotides, the CDR3 is TGTGCCAGCTCTCTGGCACCGACGAACACCGGGGAGCTGTTTTTT.

The CDR3 spells CASSYSTGAYQPQHF. The CDR3 bases are TGTGCCAGCAGTTACTCGACAGGGGCTTATCAGCCCCAGCATTTT. V and J are TRBV6-6 and TRBJ1-5; TRBD1 agrees at 8 bases. The CDR3 spans 15 residues. Trimming removed 0 bases from V and 5 bases from J; junction bases left unmatched: 3. Germline CDR1 and CDR2: MNHNY and SVGAGI (reference sequence).

The CDR3 DNA reads TGTGCCAGCAGCCCGGGACAGTTGAACACTGAAGCTTTCTTT. Residues: CASSPGQLNTEAFF. The J gene is TRBJ1-1, the V gene TRBV13; TRBD1 aligns across 7 bases. The junction had 3 bases not matched to a gene; V was cut back by 5 bases and J by 0 bases. CDR3 length: 14 amino acids. The germline CDR1 and CDR2 sequences are PRHDT and FYEKMQ (reference sequence).

J is TRBJ1-5 and V is TRBV6-6; D is possibly TRBD1 (5 bases). Trimming stripped 2 bases from V and 6 bases from J, with 11 bases between. CDR1 MNHNY and CDR2 SVGAGI come from the germline V gene (reference sequence). The CDR3 loop spans 14 amino acids. CDR3 DNA: TGTGCCAGCAGTTACGGCCAGGGTCCTCAGCCCCAGCATTTT. Translated: CASSYGQGPQPQHF.